This passage covers 24 T cell receptor beta chains from one sample sequenced in a study of blood T cell repertoires in COVID-19. Assay: immunoSEQ multiplex PCR; the TCRdb copy retains only in-frame clones and omits some. The table shows 80,000 or so clones, with approximately 86% occurring only once. The sequencing input was peripheral blood. These receptors were taken from a human donor in a cohort sampled during active COVID-19.

The CDR3 DNA reads as TGTGCCAGCAGCTTCCAGCGGGGGCGGGAGACCCAGTACTTC. Amino acid sequence: CASSFQRGRETQYF. The J gene is TRBJ2-5, the V gene TRBV11-2; the match to TRBD2 covers 8 bases. This CDR3 contains 14 residues. CDR1 SGHAT and CDR2 FQNNGV come from the germline V gene. V lost 3 bases and J lost 5; bases outside the gene matches: 5.

A note on this clone: Germline and junction disagree at one end, which may indicate a read error. The chain uses TRBV7-3 and TRBJ2-3; 7 positions match TRBD2. The CDR3 runs to 14 residues. Germline V gene data show CDR1 as SGHTA and CDR2 as FQGTGA. The CDR3: CASSLTSGTDTQYF. CDR3 in DNA: TGTGCCAGCAGCCTAACTAGCGGCACAGATACGCAGTATTTT.

The genes are TRBV9 and TRBJ2-7; TRBD2 aligns across 8 bases. Germline V CDR1 and CDR2: SGDLS, YYNGEE. The CDR3 loop spans 13 amino acids. V was clipped by 3 bases and J by 6 bases; unmatched bases: 5. CDR3 nucleotides: TGTGCCAGCAGCGAAACAAGCGGGAGCGAGCAGTACTTC. Its protein is CASSETSGSEQYF.

The chain uses TRBV6-5 and TRBJ1-1, with 7 bases fitting TRBD1. This CDR3 is 16 amino acids long. Looked up from germline, CDR1 is MNHEY and CDR2 is SVGAGI. V shed 4 bases and J 1 base; nucleotides not matched to a gene: 9. CDR3 sequence reads: CASSSRWTGANTEAFF. The DNA of the CDR3 is TGTGCCAGCAGTTCCCGGTGGACAGGAGCGAACACTGAAGCTTTCTTT.

The rearrangement joins TRBV3-1 (or the pseudogene TRBV3-2) to TRBJ1-1; no reliable D call. The V end was cut by 2 bases, the J end by 2 bases, with 6 bases between. This CDR3 has 13 amino acids. The germline V gene encodes CDR1 LGHDT and CDR2 YNNKEL (reference sequence). The CDR3 is CASSQPGNTEAFF. CDR3 DNA sequence: TGTGCCAGCAGCCAACCAGGAAACACTGAAGCTTTCTTT.

The chain links TRBV9 to TRBJ2-7, with TRBD1 as a possible D gene (5 bases). The germline V gene encodes CDR1 SGDLS and CDR2 YYNGEE. Deletions cut 3 bases from V and 1 base from J, with 11 bases between. This CDR3 is 14 amino acids long. This chain's CDR3 is CASSARQRSYEQYF. DNA for the CDR3: TGTGCCAGCAGCGCCCGACAGAGATCCTACGAGCAGTACTTC.

This chain joins TRBV28 and TRBJ2-3, with 8 bases aligning to TRBD2. This CDR3 spans 13 amino acids. V trimming: 11 bases; J trimming: 0 bases; junction bases outside the gene matches: 4. Germline CDR1 is MDHEN and CDR2 is SYDVKM. CDR3 protein: CACREGSTDTQYF. The CDR3 DNA sequence: TGTGCCTGTCGGGAGGGCAGCACAGATACGCAGTATTTT.

The CDR3 loop is CASSLTGNSGNTIYF. The CDR3 DNA is TGTGCCAGCAGCTTAACAGGGAACTCTGGAAACACCATATATTTT. The chain employs TRBV7-2 and TRBJ1-3, with D tentatively TRBD1 (6 bases). Trimming stripped 2 bases from V and 0 bases from J, with 8 bases between. This CDR3 is built from 15 residues. Looked up from germline, CDR1 is SGHTA and CDR2 is FQGNSA. Together with reference TRBV7-2 and TRBJ1-3, the CDR3 gives the full variable domain: GAGVSQSPSNKVTEKGKDVELRCDPISGHTALYWYRQSLGQGLEFLIYFQGNSAPDKSGLPSDRFSAERTGGSVSTLTIQRTQQEDSAVYLCASSLTGNSGNTIYFGEGSWLTVV.

This chain joins TRBV28 and TRBJ2-2; 8 nucleotides line up with TRBD1. Germline V gene lookup returns CDR1 MDHEN and CDR2 SYDVKM. The CDR3 has 16 amino acids. V gave up 5 bases and J gave up 4 bases; unmatched junction bases: 9. The CDR3 loop is CASSDRRGPGTGELFF. As DNA, the CDR3 is TGTGCCAGCAGTGATCGCAGGGGGCCAGGCACCGGGGAGCTGTTTTTT.

The chain is built from TRBV6-5 and TRBJ1-5; no firm D call. The V end was cut by 7 bases, the J end by 2 bases, with 15 bases between. The length of the CDR3 is 15 residues. Germline loops: CDR1 MNHEY, CDR2 SVGAGI. CDR3 nucleotide sequence: TGTGCCAGCACCCCCGCGCGGGTGGGCAATCAGCCCCAGCATTTT. This translates into CASTPARVGNQPQHF.

This clone is a singleton in its sample. The chain recombines TRBV30 with TRBJ1-3; D gene unclear. Looked up from germline, CDR1 is GTSNPN and CDR2 is SVGIG (reference sequence). V was shortened by 1 base and J by 0 bases, with 10 bases between the two germline ends. The CDR3 runs 15 residues. CDR3 sequence (DNA): TGTGCCTGGAGTGACACAGCCCGCTCTGGAAACACCATATATTTT. As protein: CAWSDTARSGNTIYF.

The chain carries TRBV24-1 and TRBJ1-1; 8 bases match TRBD1. V trimming: 4 bases; J trimming: 0 bases; junction bases outside the gene matches: 0. CDR1 KGHDR and CDR2 SFDVKD come from the germline V gene. CDR3 length: 14 amino acids. CDR3 nucleotides: TGTGCCACCAGTGAGACAGGGGTGAACACTGAAGCTTTCTTT. It codes for CATSETGVNTEAFF.

The chain is built from TRBV23-1 and TRBJ2-5; the match to TRBD1 covers 12 bases. TRBV23-1 is an ORF, and what it does is uncertain. V shed 4 bases, J shed 5 bases, and the junction held 11 bases outside the gene matches. The CDR3 runs 17 residues. CDR3 nucleotides: TGCGCCAGCAGTCTCCGCCGGGGGACAGGGGGCTGGGAGACCCAGTACTTC. It specifies CASSLRRGTGGWETQYF.

This chain connects TRBV9 to TRBJ2-3; TRBD2 matches 12 bases. J gave up 5 bases and V 0 bases, and 4 bases lay outside the gene matches. The CDR3 runs 16 residues. CDR1 and CDR2 from the germline V gene are SGDLS and YYNGEE. The CDR3 nucleotides read TGTGCCAGCAGCGTAGAGCTAGCGGGAGGGCAAGATACGCAGTATTTT. It codes for CASSVELAGGQDTQYF. Combining the CDR3 with reference TRBV9 and TRBJ2-3 gives the whole variable domain DSGVTQTPKHLITATGQRVTLRCSPRSGDLSVYWYQQSLDQGLQFLIQYYNGEERAKGNILERFSAQQFPDLHSELNLSSLELGDSALYFCASSVELAGGQDTQYFGPGTRLTVL.

The chain couples TRBV3-1 (or the pseudogene TRBV3-2) to TRBJ1-4; no definite D call. Germline V CDR1 and CDR2: LGHDT, YNNKEL (reference sequence). Deletions cut 6 bases from V and 5 bases from J, with 16 bases between. This CDR3 region has 15 residues. This chain's CDR3 is CASSTSGGPNEKLFF. The CDR3 region has the DNA TGTGCCAGCAGTACCTCGGGCGGGCCCAATGAAAAACTGTTTTTT.

The chain combines TRBV5-1 with TRBJ1-1, with 9 bases identical to TRBD1. V lost 6 bases to trimming and J lost 5 bases; unmatched junction nucleotides: 8. Per germline, CDR1 SGHRS and CDR2 YFSETQ. The CDR3 length is 14 residues. The CDR3 DNA is TGCGCCAGCATCCAAGGGACAGGGAATACTGAAGCTTTCTTT. Its translation: CASIQGTGNTEAFF.

This chain connects TRBV9 to TRBJ2-7; D perhaps matches TRBD2 (6 bases). This CDR3 contains 15 residues. V lost 0 bases and J lost 2, with 12 bases in between. CDR1 is SGDLS and CDR2 is YYNGEE in the germline V gene. The CDR3 protein is CASSVVSGPTYEQYF. DNA of the CDR3: TGTGCCAGCAGCGTAGTTAGCGGACCAACCTACGAGCAGTACTTC.

This clone occurred a few times. V and J are TRBV4-3 and TRBJ1-2; 7 positions match TRBD1. Germline trimming cut 4 bases from V and 6 bases from J; bases unmatched to any gene: 11. The CDR3 contains 15 residues. Germline assignment: CDR1 LGHNA and CDR2 YSLEER. Here the CDR3 reads CASSRRDSAYNGYTF. The CDR3, as DNA: TGCGCCAGCAGCCGCCGGGACAGCGCGTACAATGGCTACACCTTC.

V and J are TRBV4-2 and TRBJ2-7; TRBD2 agrees at 7 bases. Trimming took 2 bases from V and 0 from J; bases not matched to a gene: 4. CDR1 LGHNA and CDR2 YNFKEQ come from the germline V gene. This CDR3 is built from 15 residues. CDR3: CASSQFGGSSYEQYF. In nucleotides, the CDR3 is TGTGCCAGCAGCCAATTTGGCGGGAGCTCCTACGAGCAGTACTTC.

This chain joins TRBV9 and TRBJ2-1, with 8 nucleotides matching TRBD2. CDR3 length equals 16 residues. The germline V gene encodes CDR1 SGDLS and CDR2 YYNGEE. The V and J ends lost 1 base and 5 bases, in that order; junction bases with no gene match: 8. The CDR3 loop is CASSVWAGGGNNEQFF. The CDR3 DNA reads as TGTGCCAGCAGCGTATGGGCGGGGGGAGGTAACAATGAGCAGTTCTTC.

V usage is TRBV5-8 and J usage is TRBJ2-5; 10 bases fit TRBD2. Germline V gene lookup returns CDR1 SGHTS and CDR2 YDEGEE. CDR3 length: 18 amino acids. The trim removed 0 bases at V and 0 bases at J, leaving 8 bases unmatched. The CDR3 is CASSLGASGGPYQETQYF. The CDR3 DNA reads as TGTGCCAGCAGCTTGGGGGCTAGCGGGGGCCCGTACCAAGAGACCCAGTACTTC.

The V and J genes are TRBV7-2 and TRBJ2-7; perhaps TRBD2 as D (5 bases). The V gene lost 3 bases and the J gene lost 0 bases, with 12 bases spanning the gap. This CDR3 has 15 amino acids. CDR1 SGHTA and CDR2 FQGNSA come from the germline V gene. The CDR3 nucleotides read TGTGCCAGCAGCTTTCGGGGTTCCAGCTCCTACGAGCAGTACTTC. The encoded protein is CASSFRGSSSYEQYF.

This sequence joins TRBV7-2 and TRBJ2-7; the match to TRBD1 covers 9 bases. V shed 3 bases and J 4 bases; nucleotides not matched to a gene: 10. Germline V gives CDR1 SGHTA, CDR2 FQGNSA. CDR3 length: 16 residues. The CDR3 DNA sequence: TGTGCCAGCAGCTTTGCATCCGGGACAGGGTTTTACGAGCAGTACTTC. Translating gives CASSFASGTGFYEQYF.

The genes are TRBV28 and TRBJ2-3; 11 nucleotides align to TRBD2. Germline V lookup: CDR1 MDHEN, CDR2 SYDVKM. Unmatched junction bases numbered 3, after V lost 5 bases and J lost 2 bases. This CDR3 has 15 amino acids. CDR3 nucleotide sequence: TGTGCCAGCAGTGAGACTAGCGGGGACACAGATACGCAGTATTTT. Translated: CASSETSGDTDTQYF.